This entry lists 3 T cell receptor beta chains sequenced from one sample in a study of OX40 agonist ivuxolimab in advanced cancers. The table came from immunoSEQ multiplex PCR; TCRdb's copy has only in-frame clones and leaves some out. The table records some 99,000 clones, approximately 80% of them present only once. This specimen was CD4+ or CD8+ T cells sorted from blood, taken in a trial of the OX40 agonist ivuxolimab. The receptor set was obtained from an adult with an advanced solid tumor such as melanoma, head and neck, liver or kidney cancer.

The rearrangement links TRBV18 to TRBJ2-5; a possible D gene is TRBD1 (6 bases). Germline V lookup: CDR1 KGHSH, CDR2 LQKENI. V lost 2 bases to trimming and J lost 2 bases, with 15 bases between them. This CDR3 spans 16 amino acids. CDR3 sequence: CASSPNRDPRQETQYF. CDR3 bases: TGTGCCAGCTCACCAAACAGGGACCCACGACAAGAGACCCAGTACTTC.

The chain's CDR3 is CASSRDRAGNEQFF. CDR3 coding DNA: TGTGCCAGCAGTAGGGACAGGGCGGGCAATGAGCAGTTCTTC. The chain combines TRBV6-5 with TRBJ2-1; 9 bases match TRBD1. This CDR3 spans 14 amino acids. Germline V gene lookup returns CDR1 MNHEY and CDR2 SVGAGI. V lost 5 bases to trimming and J lost 6 bases; unmatched junction nucleotides: 5.

The chain couples TRBV27 to TRBJ1-1, with a weak D call TRBD1 (6 bases). The CDR3 runs 12 residues. Germline V gene data show CDR1 as MNHEY and CDR2 as SMNVEV (reference sequence). V was shortened by 6 bases and J by 10 bases, with 15 bases between the two germline ends. As DNA, the CDR3 is TGTGCCAGCAGGGGACGTCTAGGGGGAGCTTTCTTT. It yields the protein CASRGRLGGAFF.